A single sample gave rise to the 18 T cell receptor beta chains below, sequenced in a study of blood T cell repertoires in COVID-19. Only in-frame clones appear in the TCRdb table, and some are missing; sequencing was by immunoSEQ multiplex PCR. The sample includes about 380,000 clones, more than 70% of them seen just once. What was sequenced was PBMCs or T cells enriched from blood (not recorded which). The receptors shown here come from a woman younger than 30 who had recovered from COVID-19.

The chain employs TRBV20-1 and TRBJ2-7; possibly TRBD1 for D (5 bases). The CDR3 has 11 residues. Germline V CDR1 and CDR2: DFQATT, SNEGSKA (reference sequence). The V and J ends lost 8 bases and 1 base respectively, with 9 bases between them. CDR3 nucleotide sequence: TGCAGTTCAGGGAATTCCTACGAGCAGTACTTC. It yields the protein CSSGNSYEQYF.

This clone was counted between two and nine times. This chain connects TRBV7-9 to TRBJ1-2, with D unclear. Looked up from germline, CDR1 is SEHNR and CDR2 is FQNEAQ (reference sequence). Trimming pared 3 bases from V and 4 bases from J, leaving 9 bases between. CDR3 length equals 13 residues. The chain's CDR3 is CASSFPGIYGYTF. The CDR3 DNA sequence: TGTGCCAGCAGCTTCCCGGGGATCTATGGCTACACCTTC.

V and J are TRBV3-1 (or the pseudogene TRBV3-2) and TRBJ1-1; a possible D gene is TRBD1 (6 bases). Germline V lookup: CDR1 LGHDT, CDR2 YNNKEL (reference sequence). This CDR3 is 16 amino acids long. The V end was cut by 1 base, the J end by 1 base, with 13 bases between. CDR3 bases: TGTGCCAGCAGCCAAGCCCGGACAGTCTGGAACACTGAAGCTTTCTTT. This gives the protein CASSQARTVWNTEAFF.

The CDR3 sequence is CAWQLRWGATNEKLFF. CDR3 coding DNA: TGTGCCTGGCAACTCCGGTGGGGGGCAACTAATGAAAAACTGTTTTTT. The chain employs TRBV30 and TRBJ1-4; D perhaps matches TRBD1 (5 bases). CDR3 size: 16 residues. V lost 5 bases and J lost 0, with 16 bases in between. The germline gives CDR1 GTSNPN, CDR2 SVGIG (reference sequence).

The V call is TRBV7-2, the J call TRBJ2-5, with D possibly matching TRBD2 (6 bases). The germline CDR1 and CDR2 sequences are SGHTA and FQGNSA. The CDR3 is 15 amino acids. Trimming removed 4 bases from V and 2 bases from J, with 14 bases in between. The CDR3 DNA reads as TGTGCCAGCAGCTCCCGACTAGTACCTCAAGAGACCCAGTACTTC. Protein: CASSSRLVPQETQYF.

V and J are TRBV30 and TRBJ2-7; either TRBD1 or TRBD2 may fit D (5 bases each). Looked up from germline, CDR1 is GTSNPN and CDR2 is SVGIG (reference sequence). V lost 5 bases, J lost 2 bases, and 10 bases lay in between. This CDR3 has 12 residues. The CDR3 here is CAWGTGTYEQYF. The CDR3, as DNA: TGTGCCTGGGGGACGGGAACCTACGAGCAGTACTTC.

This clone was seen only a few times. The rearrangement joins TRBV6-5 to TRBJ2-1; TRBD1 might be the D (6 bases). This CDR3 region has 15 residues. Germline V gene data show CDR1 as MNHEY and CDR2 as SVGAGI. V shed 7 bases and J shed 3 bases, with 16 bases lying between them. The CDR3 DNA follows: TGTGCCAGCATCCAGGGGCGAAGCGACTACAATGAGCAGTTCTTC. Translated, it gives CASIQGRSDYNEQFF.

V and J are TRBV19 and TRBJ1-4; D not resolved. The V gene lost 7 bases and the J gene lost 8 bases, with 17 bases spanning the gap. The CDR3 totals 14 residues. Per the germline V gene, CDR1 is LNHDA and CDR2 is SQIVND (reference sequence). CDR3 loop: CASTSFGSWEKLFF. Written as DNA, the CDR3 is TGTGCCAGTACTAGCTTCGGGAGTTGGGAAAAACTGTTTTTT.

V gene TRBV30 combines with J gene TRBJ1-5; no reliable D call. V lost 3 bases, J lost 1 base, and 10 bases lay in between. Germline-derived CDR1 and CDR2 are GTSNPN and SVGIG (reference sequence). There are 14 residues in the CDR3. CDR3: CAWRIGGSNQPQHF. The CDR3 DNA reads TGTGCCTGGAGAATCGGAGGGAGCAATCAGCCCCAGCATTTT. The variable domain in full, completed from reference TRBV30 and TRBJ1-5, reads SQTIHQWPATLVQPVGSPLSLECTVEGTSNPNLYWYRQAAGRGLQLLFYSVGIGQISSEVPQNLSASRPQDRQFILSSKKLLLSDSGFYLCAWRIGGSNQPQHFGDGTRLSIL.

As DNA, the CDR3 is TGTGCCACAAGACAGGGGGCAGAAGAGACCCAGTACTTC. This sequence encodes CATRQGAEETQYF. The chain has TRBV10-3 and TRBJ2-5; 10 nucleotides line up with TRBD1. V lost 10 bases, J lost 3 bases, and 5 bases stayed unmatched. From germline, CDR1 is ENHRY and CDR2 SYGVKD. The CDR3 is 13 amino acids.

This rearrangement joins TRBV29-1 to TRBJ2-3; 10 bases match TRBD2. The CDR3 covers 17 residues. Germline V CDR1 and CDR2: SQVTM, ANQGSEA. Trimming cost V 3 bases and J 4 bases; bases outside gene matches: 13. The CDR3 spells CSVETPSAGGPPDTQYF. In DNA, the CDR3 is TGCAGCGTTGAGACCCCCTCAGCGGGGGGGCCCCCAGATACGCAGTATTTT.

This clone was detected once. This chain joins TRBV5-5 and TRBJ1-1; D is ambiguous. The CDR3 totals 14 residues. Trimming stripped 0 bases from V and 2 bases from J, with 8 bases between. CDR1 is SGHKS, CDR2 YYEKEE, per germline (reference sequence). The CDR3 sequence is CASSLDPGNTEAFF. CDR3 in DNA: TGTGCCAGCAGCTTGGATCCGGGAAACACTGAAGCTTTCTTT.

The rearrangement uses TRBV10-2 and TRBJ2-5, with 9 bases identical to TRBD1. The J segment lost 6 bases and the V segment lost 10 bases, leaving 15 bases of the junction unmatched. The CDR3 sequence is 15 residues long. Germline assignment: CDR1 WSHSY and CDR2 SAAADI. The CDR3 DNA reads TGCGCCACGGGGTTTCAGGGGACAGGGCGACAGACCCAGTACTTC. This gives the protein CATGFQGTGRQTQYF.

The sample holds one count of this clone. The chain carries TRBV19 and TRBJ1-1; maybe TRBD1 (6 bases). With 2 bases removed from V and 0 bases from J, the gap between germline ends came to 10 bases. Germline V gene sequence: CDR1 LNHDA, CDR2 SQIVND (reference sequence). The CDR3 is 15 residues long. This CDR3 is CASSISGTMNTEAFF. The CDR3 nucleotides are TGTGCCAGTAGTATATCTGGGACAATGAACACTGAAGCTTTCTTT.

A few counts support this clone. This chain uses TRBV27 with TRBJ1-1; D is ambiguous. This CDR3 spans 14 amino acids. V lost 0 bases to trimming and J lost 4 bases, with 9 bases between them. CDR1 MNHEY and CDR2 SMNVEV come from the germline V gene (reference sequence). This CDR3 is CASSLSGLFTEAFF. CDR3 sequence (DNA): TGTGCCAGCAGTTTATCCGGACTGTTCACTGAAGCTTTCTTT.

The rearrangement uses TRBV3-1 (or the pseudogene TRBV3-2) and TRBJ1-3, with unresolved D. This CDR3 region has 12 residues. V dropped 1 base and J dropped 7 bases, with 5 bases sitting between them. The germline gives CDR1 LGHDT, CDR2 YNNKEL (reference sequence). CDR3 in amino acids: CASSQVSNTIYF. The CDR3 DNA reads as TGTGCCAGCAGCCAAGTCTCTAACACCATATATTTT.

J is TRBJ2-2 and V is TRBV4-2; TRBD2 might be the D (5 bases). Looked up from germline, CDR1 is LGHNA and CDR2 is YNFKEQ. CDR3 length: 16 amino acids. Trimming removed 1 base at V and 1 base at J, with 10 bases between. The CDR3 spells CASSQGVGRNTGELFF. CDR3 in DNA: TGTGCCAGCAGCCAAGGTGTTGGGAGGAACACCGGGGAGCTGTTTTTT.

This chain connects TRBV29-1 to TRBJ2-2, with 10 nucleotides matching TRBD1. The CDR3 has 14 amino acids. Germline CDR1 reads SQVTM; CDR2 reads ANQGSEA. V lost 7 bases to trimming and J lost 4 bases; unmatched junction nucleotides: 6. This CDR3 is CSAWTGGSTGELFF. CDR3 in DNA: TGCAGCGCCTGGACAGGGGGTAGCACCGGGGAGCTGTTTTTT.